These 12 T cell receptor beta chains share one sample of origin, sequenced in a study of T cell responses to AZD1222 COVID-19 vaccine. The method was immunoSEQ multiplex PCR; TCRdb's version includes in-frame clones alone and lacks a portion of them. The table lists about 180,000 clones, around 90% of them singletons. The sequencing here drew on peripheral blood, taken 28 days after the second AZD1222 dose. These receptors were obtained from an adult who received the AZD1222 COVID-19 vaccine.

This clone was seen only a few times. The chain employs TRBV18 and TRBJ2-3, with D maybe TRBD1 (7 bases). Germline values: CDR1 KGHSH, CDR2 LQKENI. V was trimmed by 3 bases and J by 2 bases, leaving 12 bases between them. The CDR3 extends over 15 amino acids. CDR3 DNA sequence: TGTGCCAGCTCACCGGGGGGACAGTTCACAGATACGCAGTATTTT. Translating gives CASSPGGQFTDTQYF. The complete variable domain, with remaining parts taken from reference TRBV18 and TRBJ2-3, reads NAGVMQNPRHLVRRRGQEARLRCSPMKGHSHVYWYRQLPEEGLKFMVYLQKENIIDESGMPKERFSAEFPKEGPSILRIQQVVRGDSAAYFCASSPGGQFTDTQYFGPGTRLTVL.

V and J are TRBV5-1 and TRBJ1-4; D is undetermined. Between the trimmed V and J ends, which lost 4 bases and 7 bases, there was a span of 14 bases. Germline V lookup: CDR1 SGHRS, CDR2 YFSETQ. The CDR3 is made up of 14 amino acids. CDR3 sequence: CASSPEGFGEKLFF. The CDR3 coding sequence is TGCGCCAGCAGCCCCGAGGGATTCGGTGAAAAACTGTTTTTT. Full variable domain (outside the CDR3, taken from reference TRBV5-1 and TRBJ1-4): KAGVTQTPRYLIKTRGQQVTLSCSPISGHRSVSWYQQTPGQGLQFLFEYFSETQRNKGNFPGRFSGRQFSNSRSEMNVSTLELGDSALYLCASSPEGFGEKLFFGSGTQLSVL.

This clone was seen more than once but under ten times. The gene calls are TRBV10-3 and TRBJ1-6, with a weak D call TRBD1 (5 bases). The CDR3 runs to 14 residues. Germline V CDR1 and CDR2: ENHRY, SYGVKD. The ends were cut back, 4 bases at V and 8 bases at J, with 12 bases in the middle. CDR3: CAISVEGRDSPLHF. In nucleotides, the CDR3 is TGTGCCATCAGTGTTGAGGGGAGGGATTCACCCCTCCACTTT.

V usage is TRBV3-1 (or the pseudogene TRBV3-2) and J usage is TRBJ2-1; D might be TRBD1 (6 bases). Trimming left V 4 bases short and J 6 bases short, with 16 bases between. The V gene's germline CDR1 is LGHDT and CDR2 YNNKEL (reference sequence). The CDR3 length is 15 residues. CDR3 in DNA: TGTGCCAGCAGCCGGGCAGGGGCCTGGGTCAATGAGCAGTTCTTC. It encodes CASSRAGAWVNEQFF.

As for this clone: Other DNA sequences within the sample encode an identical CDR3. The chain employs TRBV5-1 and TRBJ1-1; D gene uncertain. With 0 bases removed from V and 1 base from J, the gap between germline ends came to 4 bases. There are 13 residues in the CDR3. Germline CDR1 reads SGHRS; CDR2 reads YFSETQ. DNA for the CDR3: TGCGCCAGCAGCTTGGCAGAGAACACTGAAGCTTTCTTT. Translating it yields CASSLAENTEAFF.

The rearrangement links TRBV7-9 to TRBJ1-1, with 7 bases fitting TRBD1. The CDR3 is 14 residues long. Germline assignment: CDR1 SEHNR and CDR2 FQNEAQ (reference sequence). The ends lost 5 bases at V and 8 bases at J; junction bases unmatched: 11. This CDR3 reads CASSNTRQGLEAFF. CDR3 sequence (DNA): TGTGCCAGCAGCAATACTCGACAGGGTCTCGAAGCTTTCTTT.

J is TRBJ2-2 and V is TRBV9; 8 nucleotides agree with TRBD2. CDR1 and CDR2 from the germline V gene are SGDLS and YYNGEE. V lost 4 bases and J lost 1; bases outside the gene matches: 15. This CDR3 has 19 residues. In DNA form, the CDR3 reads TGTGCCAGCAGCCCGAACCCAGGGAGCGGGGGCCAGAACACCGGGGAGCTGTTTTTT. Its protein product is CASSPNPGSGGQNTGELFF.

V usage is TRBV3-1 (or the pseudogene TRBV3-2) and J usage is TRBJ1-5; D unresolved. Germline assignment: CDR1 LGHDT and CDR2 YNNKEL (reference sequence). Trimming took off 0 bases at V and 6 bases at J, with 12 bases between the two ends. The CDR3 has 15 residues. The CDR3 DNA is TGTGCCAGCAGCCAAGATGGCTGGGGTTTTCAGCCCCAGCATTTT. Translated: CASSQDGWGFQPQHF.

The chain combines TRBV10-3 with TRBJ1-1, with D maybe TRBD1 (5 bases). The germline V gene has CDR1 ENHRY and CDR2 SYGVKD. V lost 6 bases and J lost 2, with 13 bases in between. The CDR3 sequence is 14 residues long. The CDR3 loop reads CAIRKGPVNTEAFF. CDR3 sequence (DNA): TGTGCCATCAGGAAGGGACCAGTTAACACTGAAGCTTTCTTT.

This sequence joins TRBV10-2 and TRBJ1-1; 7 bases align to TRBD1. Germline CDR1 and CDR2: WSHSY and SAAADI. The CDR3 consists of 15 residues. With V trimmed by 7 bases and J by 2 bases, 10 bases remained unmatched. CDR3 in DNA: TGCGCCAGCACCGACTGGGGACAGTCTAACACTGAAGCTTTCTTT. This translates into CASTDWGQSNTEAFF.

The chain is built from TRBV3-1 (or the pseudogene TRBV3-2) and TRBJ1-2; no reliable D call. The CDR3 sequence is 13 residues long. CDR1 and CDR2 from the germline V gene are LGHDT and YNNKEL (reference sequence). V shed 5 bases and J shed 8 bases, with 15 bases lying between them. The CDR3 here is CASSERTSGGYTF. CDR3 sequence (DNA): TGTGCCAGCAGCGAACGGACTTCTGGGGGCTACACCTTC.

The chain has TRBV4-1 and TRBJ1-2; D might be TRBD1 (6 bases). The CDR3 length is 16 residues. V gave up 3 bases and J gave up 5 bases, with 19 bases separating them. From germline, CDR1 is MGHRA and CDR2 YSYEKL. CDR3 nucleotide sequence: TGCGCCAGCAGCCAGAGAGGACCGCGGGGGCTATATGGCTACACCTTC. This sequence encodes CASSQRGPRGLYGYTF.